The rows below give T cell receptor beta chains drawn from one sample of a study of T-cell reconstitution after alpha-beta-depleted transplantation in children. TCRdb reprocessed the PCR reads with MiXCR, giving one entry per CDR3 protein. Of about 640,000 distinct CDR3 sequences listed, approximately 16% are singletons. Sequenced here: PBMCs from the stem cell graft donor, sampled from the stem cell graft. Source of these receptors: a human donor who donated a stem cell graft to a child with acute myeloid leukemia. Both conserved end residues are part of each CDR3. The D gene is left open where the match is weak. Size is stated for part of the rows, as once, few or many counts, or as a class when the clone is expanded.

J | D | V | size | DNA | CDR3
TRBJ2-5 | TRBD1 | TRBV20-1 | many | TGCAGTGCTAGGTCCACACAGAAGGGACAGAAAGAGACCCAGTACTTC | CSARSTQKGQKETQYF
TRBJ2-3 | TRBD2 | TRBV7-2 | few | TGTGCCAGCAGTTTAGCGGGGGGCGTGCAGTATTTT | CASSLAGGVQYF
TRBJ1-5 | NA | TRBV27 | few | TGTGCCAGCAGTTTTTCCGGTTTTCCGAGCAATCAGCCCCAGCATTTT | CASSFSGFPSNQPQHF
TRBJ2-7 | TRBD1 | TRBV20-1 | few | TGCAGTGCTGGAGGGATGGGACAGGGGGCAGGGAGATTCTACGAGCAGTACTTC | CSAGGMGQGAGRFYEQYF
TRBJ2-7 | TRBD2 | TRBV27 | few | TGTGCCAGCAGTTTCCGACTAGCGGGGGCCCTCAACTACGAGCAGTACTTC | CASSFRLAGALNYEQYF
TRBJ2-3 | TRBD1 | TRBV27 | few | TGTGCCAGCAGCCAGCGGACAGGGTTCACCACAGATACGCAGTATTTT | CASSQRTGFTTDTQYF
TRBJ1-1 | TRBD1 | TRBV11-1 | once | TGTGCCAGCAGCCCCTTAGATATACAGGGGGCCTGGACTGAAGCTTTCTTT | CASSPLDIQGAWTEAFF
TRBJ2-3 | NA | TRBV7-2 | many | TGTGCCAGCAGCTCCTTCGTGGATACGCAGTATTTT | CASSSFVDTQYF
TRBJ2-1 | TRBD2 | TRBV5-1 | NA | TGCGCCAGCAGTTCGGGGGGGTGGAGCTCCTACAATGAGCAGTTCTTC | CASSSGGWSSYNEQFF
TRBJ2-2 | NA | TRBV4-1 | NA | TGCGCCAGCTGGGGGGCCGGGGAGCTGTTTTTT | CASWGAGELFF
TRBJ2-3 | NA | TRBV29-1 | many | TGCAGCTCCACCCTCCCCACCGCAGGGCGTACGCAGTATTTT | CSSTLPTAGRTQYF
TRBJ2-2 | NA | TRBV4-1 | NA | TGCGCCAGCAGCCAAGATCTGGGGTTGGCCGGGGAGCTGTTTTTT | CASSQDLGLAGELFF
TRBJ2-5 | NA | TRBV6-5 | NA | TGTGCCAGCAGCAATGTGGAGACCCAGTACTTC | CASSNVETQYF
TRBJ1-2 | NA | TRBV20-1 | many | TGCAGTGGATCTCGTTCAGGGGCGGGAGAGAGGGGCTACACCTTC | CSGSRSGAGERGYTF
TRBJ1-5 | NA | TRBV20-1 | many | TGCAGTGCTAGAGGGGGACCGCTGAATCAGCCCCAGCATTTT | CSARGGPLNQPQHF
TRBJ2-1 | TRBD2 | TRBV7-2 | few | TGTGCCAGCAGCTTGGGCGGGGGGGGGACGAATGAGCAGTTCTTC | CASSLGGGGTNEQFF
TRBJ2-7 | TRBD1 | TRBV10-3 | many | TGTGCCATCGGTCAGGGGGCTTACGAGCAGTACTTC | CAIGQGAYEQYF
TRBJ2-1 | NA | TRBV7-9 | few | TGTGCCAGCAGAGGGGACTCAAGCTCCTACAATGAGCAGTTCTTC | CASRGDSSSYNEQFF
TRBJ2-1 | TRBD1 | TRBV20-1 | NA | TGCAGTGCTATGCAGGGGGCTTACAATGAGCAGTTCTTC | CSAMQGAYNEQFF
TRBJ2-5 | NA | TRBV6-5 | many | TGTGCCAGCAGTTATTCCGACAGCTCAAAACAAGAGACCCAGTACTTC | CASSYSDSSKQETQYF
TRBJ2-7 | NA | TRBV7-2 | many | TGTGCCAGCAGCGGCCAGGGCTCCTACGAGCAGTACTTC | CASSGQGSYEQYF
TRBJ2-5 | NA | TRBV7-9 | NA | TGTGGGGTGGGGTACCAAGAGACCCAGTACTTC | CGVGYQETQYF
TRBJ2-5 | NA | TRBV5-1 | few | TGCGCCAGCAGCTTGGCCGGGACGGACCAAGAGACCCAGTACTTC | CASSLAGTDQETQYF
TRBJ1-4 | NA | TRBV7-9 | NA | TGTGCCAGCAGCTTAGGGGAGGGAAAACTGTTTTTT | CASSLGEGKLFF